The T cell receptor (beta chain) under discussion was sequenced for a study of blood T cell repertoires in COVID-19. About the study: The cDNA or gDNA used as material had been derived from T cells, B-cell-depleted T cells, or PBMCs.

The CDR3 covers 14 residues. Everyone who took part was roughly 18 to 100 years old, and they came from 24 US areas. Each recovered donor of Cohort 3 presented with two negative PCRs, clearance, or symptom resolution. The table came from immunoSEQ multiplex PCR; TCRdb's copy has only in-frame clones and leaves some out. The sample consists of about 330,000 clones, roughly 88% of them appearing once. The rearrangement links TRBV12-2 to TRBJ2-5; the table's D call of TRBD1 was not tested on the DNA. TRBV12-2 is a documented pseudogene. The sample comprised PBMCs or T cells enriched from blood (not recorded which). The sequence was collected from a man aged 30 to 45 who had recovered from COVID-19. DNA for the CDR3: TGTGCAAGTCGCTTCGAGACAGGGGGGGAGACCCAGTACTTC. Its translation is CASRFETGGETQYF.